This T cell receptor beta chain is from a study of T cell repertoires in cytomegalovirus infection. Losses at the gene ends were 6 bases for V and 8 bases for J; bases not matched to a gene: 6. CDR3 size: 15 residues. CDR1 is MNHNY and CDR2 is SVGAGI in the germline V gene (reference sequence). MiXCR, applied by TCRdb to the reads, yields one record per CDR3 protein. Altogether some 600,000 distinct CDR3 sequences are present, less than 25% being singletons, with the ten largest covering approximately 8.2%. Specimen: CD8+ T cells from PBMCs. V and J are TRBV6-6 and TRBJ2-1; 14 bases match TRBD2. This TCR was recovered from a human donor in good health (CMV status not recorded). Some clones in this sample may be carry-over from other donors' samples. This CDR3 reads CASSISGLAGDEQFF. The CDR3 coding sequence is TGTGCCAGCAGCATCTCGGGACTAGCGGGGGATGAGCAGTTCTTC.